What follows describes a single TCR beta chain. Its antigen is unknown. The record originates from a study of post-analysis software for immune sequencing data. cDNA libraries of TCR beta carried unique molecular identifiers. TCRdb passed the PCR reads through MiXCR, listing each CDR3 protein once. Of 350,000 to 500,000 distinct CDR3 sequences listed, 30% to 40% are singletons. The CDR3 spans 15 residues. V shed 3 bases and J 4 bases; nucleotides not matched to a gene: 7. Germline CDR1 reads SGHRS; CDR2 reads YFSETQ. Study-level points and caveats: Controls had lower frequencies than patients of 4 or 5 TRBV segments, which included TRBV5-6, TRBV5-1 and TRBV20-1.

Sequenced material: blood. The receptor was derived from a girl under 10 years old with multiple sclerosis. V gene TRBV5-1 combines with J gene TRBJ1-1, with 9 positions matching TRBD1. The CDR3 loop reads CASSWSGTGSTEAFF. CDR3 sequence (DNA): TGCGCCAGCAGCTGGTCCGGGACAGGGAGCACTGAAGCTTTCTTT.